These 21 T cell receptor beta chains were all obtained from the same sample, sequenced in a study of graft-versus-host responses after intestinal transplantation (dated by TCRdb to the early 2020s). Their cognate antigens are unknown. The time point tag for this specimen amounts to: cells obtained before transplantation from donor or recipient. Library method: the immunoSEQ multiplex PCR assay. The immuneACCESS repertoire file appears here via TCRdb, limited to in-frame rearrangements. These files lack a portion of the clones; in checked studies, under half of the deficit traces to unresolved V genes, and the cause of the others is not known. The sample profile shows 50,000 or so clones; about nine tenths of them were found once. Approximately 2.7% of the sample rests with the top ten. Sequenced material: unstimulated CD4+ T cells sorted from spleen or lymph node cells, taken before transplant. Source of these receptors: a human donor who was the organ donor for an intestinal transplant.

This chain connects TRBV18 to TRBJ2-7; 8 nucleotides match TRBD2. The V segment lost 2 bases and the J segment 2 bases; nucleotides outside the gene matches: 5. CDR3 length equals 15 residues. Germline values: CDR1 KGHSH, CDR2 LQKENI. The DNA for the CDR3 is TGTGCCAGCTCACCAGTTGGGACTAGACCCTACGAGCAGTACTTC. It specifies CASSPVGTRPYEQYF.

The rearrangement joins TRBV7-2 to TRBJ1-3; D not resolved. This CDR3 region has 15 residues. Trimming stripped 1 base from V and 4 bases from J, with 11 bases between. CDR1 SGHTA and CDR2 FQGNSA come from the germline V gene. CDR3 sequence (DNA): TGTGCCAGCAGCTTAGTCTTGGGGTCCGGAAACACCATATATTTT. Amino acids: CASSLVLGSGNTIYF.

The V and J genes are TRBV7-2 and TRBJ2-7; D perhaps matches TRBD1 (6 bases). This CDR3 has 14 residues. Per the germline V gene, CDR1 is SGHTA and CDR2 is FQGNSA. Trimming shortened V by 1 base and J by 6 bases, and 13 bases separated the two germline ends. In nucleotides, the CDR3 is TGTGCCAGCAGCTTAGTGGGGCAGGGGCCCGAGCAGTACTTC. Residues: CASSLVGQGPEQYF.

The chain joins TRBV19 to TRBJ2-7; no clear D. The CDR3 length is 12 residues. Germline V gene lookup returns CDR1 LNHDA and CDR2 SQIVND (reference sequence). Deletions cut 5 bases from V and 7 bases from J, with 12 bases between. The DNA for the CDR3 is TGTGCCAGTAGTGTTCCTCAAGGAGAGCAGTACTTC. Translated: CASSVPQGEQYF.

The chain employs TRBV28 and TRBJ1-2, with D possibly TRBD1 on 5 matching bases. CDR1 and CDR2 from the germline V gene are MDHEN and SYDVKM. This CDR3 contains 13 residues. V was cut by 2 bases and J by 8 bases, with 12 bases left in between. The chain's CDR3 is CASSLPRGSGYTF. CDR3 coding DNA: TGTGCCAGCAGTTTACCTCGGGGCTCCGGCTACACCTTC.

This rearrangement joins TRBV30 to TRBJ1-4, with D hard to call. The CDR3 is 12 amino acids. V was trimmed by 3 bases and J by 10 bases, leaving 12 bases between them. From germline, CDR1 is GTSNPN and CDR2 SVGIG (reference sequence). The CDR3 is CAWSKQGRKLFF. CDR3 sequence (DNA): TGTGCCTGGAGCAAACAAGGGAGAAAACTGTTTTTT.

The chain carries TRBV6-6 and TRBJ2-1; TRBD2 aligns across 7 bases. The germline gives CDR1 MNHNY, CDR2 SVGAGI (reference sequence). The CDR3 has 14 residues. With V trimmed by 11 bases and J by 2 bases, 9 bases remained unmatched. DNA for the CDR3: TGTGCCTGCTCAGCGGGGCATCCCTACAATGAGCAGTTCTTC. Its translation: CACSAGHPYNEQFF.

The count of this clone is one. The gene calls are TRBV4-2 and TRBJ1-3, with TRBD1 identical over 7 bases. Germline loops: CDR1 LGHNA, CDR2 YNFKEQ. Trimming removed 2 bases from V and 0 bases from J; junction bases left unmatched: 4. The CDR3 runs 16 residues. The DNA for the CDR3 is TGTGCCAGCAGCCAAAAGGGACAGTTCTCTGGAAACACCATATATTTT. Translation: CASSQKGQFSGNTIYF.

A word on this clone: The same CDR3 arises from other DNA sequences in this sample as well. The V gene is TRBV20-1, the J gene TRBJ1-4; perhaps TRBD1 as D (6 bases). Germline CDR1 and CDR2: DFQATT and SNEGSKA (reference sequence). V lost 3 bases, J lost 7 bases, and 6 bases lay in between. CDR3 length: 11 residues. The CDR3 region has the DNA TGCAGTGCTAGCAGGGGTGAAAAACTGTTTTTT. It specifies CSASRGEKLFF.

The chain joins TRBV7-2 to TRBJ2-1; TRBD1 might be the D (8 bases). In germline, CDR1 is SGHTA, CDR2 FQGNSA. Between the trimmed V and J ends, which lost 3 bases and 9 bases, there was a span of 12 bases. The CDR3 is 13 amino acids. CDR3 bases: TGTGCCAGCAGCTTGAACAGGGGGGGTGAGCAGTTCTTC. The encoded protein is CASSLNRGGEQFF.

The V gene is TRBV29-1, the J gene TRBJ2-1, with D perhaps assigned TRBD1 or TRBD2 (5 bases each). This CDR3 has 13 amino acids. Germline CDR1 and CDR2: SQVTM and ANQGSEA. CDR3 nucleotide sequence: TGCAGTGTCTCATGGGGGATCGACAATGAGCAGTTCTTC. As protein: CSVSWGIDNEQFF.

The chain links TRBV7-3 to TRBJ1-1; no firm D call. Trimming stripped 3 bases from V and 1 base from J, with 6 bases between. In germline, CDR1 is SGHTA, CDR2 FQGTGA. The CDR3 sequence is 13 residues long. The DNA of the CDR3 is TGTGCCAGCAGCTTTGCGACGAACACTGAAGCTTTCTTT. Its protein product is CASSFATNTEAFF.

V usage is TRBV11-2 and J usage is TRBJ2-7; tentative D call: TRBD2 (5 bases). Germline CDR1 and CDR2: SGHAT and FQNNGV. Trimming shortened V by 2 bases and J by 2 bases, and 10 bases separated the two germline ends. This CDR3 comprises 14 residues. Here the CDR3 reads CASSLNLLAYEQYF. CDR3 sequence (DNA): TGTGCCAGCAGCTTAAATCTACTAGCCTACGAGCAGTACTTC.

This chain links TRBV30 with TRBJ2-7; tentatively, D is TRBD1 (6 bases). V lost 2 bases to trimming and J lost 0 bases, with 17 bases between them. CDR3 length: 16 amino acids. Germline V lookup: CDR1 GTSNPN, CDR2 SVGIG (reference sequence). CDR3 loop: CAWSPPRQATSYEQYF. The DNA for the CDR3 is TGTGCCTGGAGTCCCCCCCGACAGGCGACCTCCTACGAGCAGTACTTC. Together with reference TRBV30 and TRBJ2-7, the CDR3 gives the full variable domain: SQTIHQWPATLVQPVGSPLSLECTVEGTSNPNLYWYRQAAGRGLQLLFYSVGIGQISSEVPQNLSASRPQDRQFILSSKKLLLSDSGFYLCAWSPPRQATSYEQYFGPGTRLTVT.

V usage is TRBV9 and J usage is TRBJ2-7, with TRBD2 identical over 8 bases. Trimming took 0 bases from V and 2 from J; bases not matched to a gene: 10. The CDR3 is made up of 17 amino acids. Germline V lookup: CDR1 SGDLS, CDR2 YYNGEE. CDR3 sequence (DNA): TGTGCCAGCAGCGTAGATCAGGGGAGCGGGAGTACCTACGAGCAGTACTTC. Encoded protein: CASSVDQGSGSTYEQYF.

CDR3 sequence reads: CASSLAGQAFF. The CDR3 bases are TGTGCCAGCAGCTTAGCGGGACAAGCTTTCTTT. The rearrangement joins TRBV7-2 to TRBJ1-1, with a tentative D call TRBD1 (5 bases). Per the germline V gene, CDR1 is SGHTA and CDR2 is FQGNSA. Trimming shortened V by 0 bases and J by 9 bases, and 5 bases separated the two germline ends. The CDR3 is 11 residues long.

Details on this clone: Within the sample, other DNA sequences also encode this same CDR3. This chain joins TRBV23-1 and TRBJ2-7, with 7 bases fitting TRBD1. TRBV23-1 is an ORF, with its function uncertain. The CDR3 runs to 14 residues. J lost 4 bases, V lost 4 bases, and 7 bases had no gene match. DNA of the CDR3: TGCGCCAGCAGTCGCCGGGACAGAGGATACGAGCAGTACTTC. Translation: CASSRRDRGYEQYF.

This clone was detected a few times. The chain uses TRBV6-5 and TRBJ2-3, with D unresolved. CDR1 and CDR2 from the germline V gene are MNHEY and SVGAGI. CDR3 length: 15 residues. V dropped 7 bases and J dropped 2 bases, with 16 bases sitting between them. The CDR3 here is CASTHGWGHTDTQYF. The CDR3 DNA follows: TGTGCCAGCACTCACGGGTGGGGTCACACAGATACGCAGTATTTT.

This chain uses TRBV5-1 with TRBJ2-3, with TRBD2 matching over 7 bases. This CDR3 region has 17 residues. CDR1 is SGHRS, CDR2 YFSETQ, per germline. The V segment lost 9 bases and the J segment 4 bases; nucleotides outside the gene matches: 20. Here the CDR3 reads CATIQKRTRPWADTQYF. In DNA form, the CDR3 reads TGCGCCACCATCCAAAAACGGACTAGGCCGTGGGCAGATACGCAGTATTTT.

V is TRBV28 and J is TRBJ1-4, with D tentatively TRBD1 (5 bases). Trimming cost V 4 bases and J 1 base, with 13 bases left between them. The CDR3 covers 16 residues. Per germline, CDR1 MDHEN and CDR2 SYDVKM. CDR3 sequence: CASSYRVGVTNEKLFF. DNA for the CDR3: TGTGCCAGCAGTTATCGTGTGGGGGTAACTAATGAAAAACTGTTTTTT.

This clone was recorded once. The chain employs TRBV7-2 and TRBJ2-2; TRBD2 matches 9 bases. The ends lost 3 bases at V and 6 bases at J; junction bases unmatched: 5. This CDR3 region has 15 residues. Germline lookup yields CDR1 SGHTA and CDR2 FQGNSA. CDR3 loop: CASSFAGGWPGELFF. The CDR3 DNA sequence: TGTGCCAGCAGCTTCGCGGGAGGGTGGCCCGGGGAGCTGTTTTTT. The whole variable domain, remainder taken from reference TRBV7-2 and TRBJ2-2, is GAGVSQSPSNKVTEKGKDVELRCDPISGHTALYWYRQSLGQGLEFLIYFQGNSAPDKSGLPSDRFSAERTGGSVSTLTIQRTQQEDSAVYLCASSFAGGWPGELFFGEGSRLTVL.